This TCR beta chain emerged from a study of OX40 agonist ivuxolimab in advanced cancers. Findings and limits, study-wide: The authors also found low normalized T-cell clonal expansion in some nonresponders.

On this clone: The antigen is undetermined.

TCRdb keeps only in-frame clones here, not all; method: immunoSEQ multiplex PCR. The data hold approximately 18,000 clones, with under 90% observed a single time. This TCR came from an adult with an advanced solid tumor such as melanoma, head and neck, liver or kidney cancer. Sequencing used CD4+ or CD8+ T cells sorted from blood, obtained in a trial of the OX40 agonist ivuxolimab.

This CDR3 is CASSAPRDSNTGELFF. CDR3 bases: TGTGCCAGCAGCGCTCCCCGGGACTCGAACACCGGGGAGCTGTTTTTT. This chain uses TRBV9 with TRBJ2-2; TRBD2 is a possible D gene (6 bases). CDR1 is SGDLS and CDR2 is YYNGEE in the germline V gene. V gave up 3 bases and J gave up 0 bases, with 12 bases separating them. This CDR3 region has 16 residues.